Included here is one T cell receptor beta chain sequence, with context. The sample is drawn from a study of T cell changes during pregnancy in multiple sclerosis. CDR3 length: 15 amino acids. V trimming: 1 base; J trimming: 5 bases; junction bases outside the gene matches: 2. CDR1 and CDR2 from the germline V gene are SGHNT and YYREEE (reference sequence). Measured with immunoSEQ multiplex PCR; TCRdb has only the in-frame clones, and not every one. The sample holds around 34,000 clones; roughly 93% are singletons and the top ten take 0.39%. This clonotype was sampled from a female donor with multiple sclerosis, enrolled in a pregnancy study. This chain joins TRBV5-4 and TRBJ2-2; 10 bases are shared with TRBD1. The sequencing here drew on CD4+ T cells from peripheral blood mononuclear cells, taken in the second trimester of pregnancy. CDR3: CASSLRQGATGELFF. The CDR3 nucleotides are TGTGCCAGCAGCTTGAGACAGGGGGCAACCGGGGAGCTGTTTTTT.